Below are 27 T cell receptor beta chains sequenced from a single sample in a study of blood T cell repertoires in COVID-19. The table came from immunoSEQ multiplex PCR; TCRdb's copy has only in-frame clones and leaves some out. The table includes 150,000 to 200,000 clones, around nine tenths detected once. Sequenced material: peripheral blood. The receptors derive from a man in his 70s with acute or convalescent COVID-19.

The V and J genes are TRBV3-1 (or the pseudogene TRBV3-2) and TRBJ1-5; D unresolved. V was clipped by 2 bases and J by 3 bases, with 2 bases between them. CDR3 length: 12 amino acids. The germline CDR1 and CDR2 sequences are LGHDT and YNNKEL (reference sequence). CDR3 protein: CASSQLNQPQHF. CDR3 sequence (DNA): TGTGCCAGCAGCCAACTCAATCAGCCCCAGCATTTT.

This chain uses TRBV30 with TRBJ2-5, with D perhaps TRBD1 (5 bases). Trimming pared 5 bases from V and 4 bases from J, leaving 20 bases between. The CDR3 is 15 residues long. In germline, CDR1 is GTSNPN, CDR2 SVGIG (reference sequence). The CDR3 coding sequence is TGTGCCTGGTCCCCGAAACCAGGGCGAGGAGAGACCCAGTACTTC. Translation: CAWSPKPGRGETQYF.

The gene calls are TRBV7-3 and TRBJ1-3; TRBD1 matches at 7 bases. CDR3 length: 18 amino acids. The V gene end was trimmed by 5 bases and the J gene end by 2 bases; junction bases not matched to a gene: 15. Germline V gene sequence: CDR1 SGHTA, CDR2 FQGTGA. The chain's CDR3 is CASSLRSPRQGAGNTIYF. DNA of the CDR3: TGTGCCAGCAGCCTGCGATCCCCGCGACAGGGCGCTGGAAACACCATATATTTT.

This chain connects TRBV6-5 to TRBJ2-5, with D possibly matching TRBD2 (6 bases). This CDR3 contains 15 residues. Between the trimmed V and J ends, which lost 5 bases and 6 bases, there was a span of 19 bases. Germline V lookup: CDR1 MNHEY, CDR2 SVGAGI. CDR3 protein: CASSLPGGSGQTQYF. In nucleotides, the CDR3 is TGTGCCAGCAGTCTACCAGGAGGGTCGGGGCAGACCCAGTACTTC.

This rearrangement joins TRBV12-3 or TRBV12-4 to TRBJ2-5, with D maybe TRBD2 (5 bases). Deletions cut 3 bases from V and 6 bases from J, with 11 bases between. The CDR3 has 13 residues. CDR3 sequence: CASSFEDGKTQYF. CDR3 DNA: TGTGCCAGCAGTTTCGAGGACGGGAAGACCCAGTACTTC.

The genes are TRBV5-1 and TRBJ2-2, with a possible D match to TRBD1 (5 bases). This CDR3 contains 15 residues. Looked up from germline, CDR1 is SGHRS and CDR2 is YFSETQ. V gave up 3 bases and J gave up 3 bases, with 12 bases separating them. CDR3 DNA: TGCGCCAGCAGCTCGCAGGGTCTTGACACCGGGGAGCTGTTTTTT. As protein: CASSSQGLDTGELFF. The full variable domain, completed using reference TRBV5-1 and TRBJ2-2, is KAGVTQTPRYLIKTRGQQVTLSCSPISGHRSVSWYQQTPGQGLQFLFEYFSETQRNKGNFPGRFSGRQFSNSRSEMNVSTLELGDSALYLCASSSQGLDTGELFFGEGSRLTVL.

The chain carries TRBV10-3 and TRBJ2-7; TRBD1 matches 8 bases. Germline V gene data show CDR1 as ENHRY and CDR2 as SYGVKD. V shed 6 bases and J 3 bases; nucleotides not matched to a gene: 7. The CDR3 loop spans 14 amino acids. CDR3 DNA sequence: TGTGCCATCAGGGTGACAGGGGAGAGCTACGAGCAGTACTTC. It is translated as CAIRVTGESYEQYF.

The chain recombines TRBV2 with TRBJ2-5; D possibly corresponds to TRBD2 (5 bases). The germline gives CDR1 SNHLY, CDR2 FYNNEI. The CDR3 contains 13 residues. V lost 7 bases and J 3 bases, leaving 12 bases between the germline ends. CDR3 DNA sequence: TGTGCCAGCACCGGGAACTACAAAGAGACCCAGTACTTC. Translated: CASTGNYKETQYF.

The chain is built from TRBV28 and TRBJ1-2; a weak D match, TRBD1 (5 bases). The germline gives CDR1 MDHEN, CDR2 SYDVKM. Trimming removed 0 bases at V and 8 bases at J, with 10 bases between. The length of the CDR3 is 13 residues. This CDR3 reads CASSLWPGQGYTF. CDR3 coding DNA: TGTGCCAGCAGTTTATGGCCAGGGCAGGGCTACACCTTC.

This clone was seen more than once but under ten times. This chain uses TRBV19 with TRBJ1-2, with TRBD1 identical over 7 bases. The CDR3 loop spans 13 amino acids. Unmatched junction bases numbered 6, after V lost 6 bases and J lost 5 bases. The germline V gene encodes CDR1 LNHDA and CDR2 SQIVND (reference sequence). This chain's CDR3 is CASRELQGYGYTF. DNA for the CDR3: TGTGCCAGTAGGGAACTACAGGGGTATGGCTACACCTTC.

The chain uses TRBV7-3 and TRBJ2-5; 11 nucleotides align to TRBD2. CDR3 length equals 14 residues. V dropped 5 bases and J dropped 4; count of bases not matched to a gene: 3. Looked up from germline, CDR1 is SGHTA and CDR2 is FQGTGA. The CDR3 nucleotides are TGTGCCAGCAGCAATAGCGGGGGGGCAGAGACCCAGTACTTC. It translates to CASSNSGGAETQYF.

This chain uses TRBV5-1 with TRBJ1-2; 11 bases line up with TRBD1. The CDR3 length is 14 residues. Germline assignment: CDR1 SGHRS and CDR2 YFSETQ. The J segment lost 3 bases and the V segment lost 4 bases, leaving 2 bases of the junction unmatched. In nucleotides, the CDR3 is TGCGCCAGCAGCAGGGACAGGGGGGACTATGGCTACACCTTC. Encoded protein: CASSRDRGDYGYTF.

This clone was detected only once. This chain joins TRBV2 and TRBJ1-4; D is undetermined. The germline V gene encodes CDR1 SNHLY and CDR2 FYNNEI. CDR3 length: 11 residues. The ends were cut back, 7 bases at V and 5 bases at J, with 5 bases in the middle. CDR3 sequence reads: CASTRNEKLFF. DNA of the CDR3: TGTGCCAGCACGAGAAATGAAAAACTGTTTTTT.

The chain is built from TRBV2 and TRBJ2-5; a possible D gene is TRBD2 (6 bases). V was shortened by 8 bases and J by 5 bases, with 12 bases between the two germline ends. The CDR3 covers 12 residues. Looked up from germline, CDR1 is SNHLY and CDR2 is FYNNEI. Here the CDR3 DNA reads TGTGCCAGCGGGAGGCTCAGGGAGACCCAGTACTTC. Translation: CASGRLRETQYF. The full variable domain, its missing parts supplied by reference TRBV2 and TRBJ2-5, is EPEVTQTPSHQVTQMGQEVILRCVPISNHLYFYWYRQILGQKVEFLVSFYNNEISEKSEIFDDQFSVERPDGSNFTLKIRSTKLEDSAMYFCASGRLRETQYFGPGTRLLVL.

The rearrangement joins TRBV6-5 to TRBJ1-6; D possibly corresponds to TRBD1 (6 bases). CDR3 length: 13 amino acids. Germline CDR1 reads MNHEY; CDR2 reads SVGAGI. Trimming left V 5 bases short and J 14 bases short, with 16 bases between. As DNA, the CDR3 is TGTGCCAGCAGTAAGAAGGGGGTTCCCTCCCTCCACTTT. It translates to CASSKKGVPSLHF.

The chain recombines TRBV18 with TRBJ1-1; possibly TRBD1 for D (6 bases). Trimming cost V 3 bases and J 3 bases, with 14 bases left between them. Germline values: CDR1 KGHSH, CDR2 LQKENI. The CDR3 runs to 15 residues. As DNA, the CDR3 is TGTGCCAGCTCACCGAACAGGGAGGGGTACACTGAAGCTTTCTTT. It encodes CASSPNREGYTEAFF.

This clone was detected once. The rearrangement joins TRBV5-8 to TRBJ2-7, with a tentative D call TRBD2 (5 bases). The germline V gene encodes CDR1 SGHTS and CDR2 YDEGEE. This CDR3 is built from 13 residues. The V gene lost 3 bases and the J gene lost 1 base, with 8 bases spanning the gap. The CDR3: CASSSGRSYEQYF. CDR3 DNA sequence: TGTGCCAGCAGCTCGGGAAGGTCCTACGAGCAGTACTTC.

The genes are TRBV29-1 and TRBJ2-3, with 7 positions matching TRBD1. The CDR3 runs to 11 residues. Losses at the gene ends were 4 bases for V and 15 bases for J; bases not matched to a gene: 10. Per germline, CDR1 SQVTM and CDR2 ANQGSEA. As DNA, the CDR3 is TGCAGCGTTGTCAACAGGGGTCTGGCATATTTT. This sequence encodes CSVVNRGLAYF.

The gene calls are TRBV5-1 and TRBJ1-3, with D possibly matching TRBD1 (6 bases). Trimming removed 2 bases from V and 2 bases from J, with 8 bases in between. The CDR3 extends over 14 amino acids. The V gene's germline CDR1 is SGHRS and CDR2 YFSETQ. The CDR3: CASSLQGPGNTIYF. As DNA, the CDR3 is TGCGCCAGCAGCTTACAGGGCCCTGGAAACACCATATATTTT.

This clone appeared a single time. At the DNA level, this CDR3 is encoded by other sequences in the same sample as well. The chain combines TRBV7-9 with TRBJ1-1, with no clear D. V was trimmed by 3 bases and J by 4 bases, leaving 9 bases between them. The CDR3 totals 13 residues. CDR1 SEHNR and CDR2 FQNEAQ come from the germline V gene (reference sequence). CDR3 residues: CASSLEGGTEAFF. As DNA, the CDR3 is TGTGCCAGCAGCTTGGAGGGAGGCACTGAAGCTTTCTTT.

The chain joins TRBV2 to TRBJ2-7; TRBD1 matches at 11 bases. This CDR3 contains 15 residues. Germline V lookup: CDR1 SNHLY, CDR2 FYNNEI. With 4 bases clipped from V and 5 bases from J, the junction kept 7 bases outside the gene matches. CDR3 sequence reads: CASSGTGGTPDEQYF. CDR3 bases: TGTGCCAGCAGTGGGACAGGGGGCACTCCCGACGAGCAGTACTTC.

The CDR3 DNA reads as TGTGCCAGCAGCCGGAGGGACAGGGGGCATCAGCCCCAGCATTTT. This translates into CASSRRDRGHQPQHF. This chain joins TRBV11-3 and TRBJ1-5; 12 positions agree with TRBD1. The ends lost 5 bases at V and 5 bases at J; junction bases unmatched: 4. Germline CDR1 reads SGHNT; CDR2 reads YENEEA. The CDR3 consists of 15 residues. Complete variable domain (other parts from reference TRBV11-3 and TRBJ1-5): EAGVVQSPRYKIIEKKQPVAFWCNPISGHNTLYWYLQNLGQGPELLIRYENEEAVDDSQLPKDRFSAERLKGVDSTLKIQPAELGDSAVYLCASSRRDRGHQPQHFGDGTRLSIL.

The chain uses TRBV11-2 and TRBJ2-2; TRBD2 aligns across 7 bases. This CDR3 region has 14 residues. Trimming cost V 0 bases and J 8 bases; bases outside gene matches: 3. Germline CDR1 is SGHAT and CDR2 is FQNNGV. The DNA for the CDR3 is TGTGCCAGCAGCTTAGACCCGGGAGGTGGGGAGCTGTTTTTT. Protein: CASSLDPGGGELFF.

This clone was recorded a few times. V usage is TRBV27 and J usage is TRBJ2-7, with 8 bases fitting TRBD1. CDR3 size: 13 residues. Trimming removed 4 bases from V and 2 bases from J; junction bases left unmatched: 1. Germline CDR1 MNHEY, CDR2 SMNVEV (reference sequence). This chain's CDR3 is CASSSGGPYEQYF. CDR3 coding DNA: TGTGCCAGCAGTTCAGGGGGCCCCTACGAGCAGTACTTC.

The V and J genes are TRBV19 and TRBJ1-5; D ambiguous. The CDR3 runs 14 residues. From germline, CDR1 is LNHDA and CDR2 SQIVND (reference sequence). Trimming removed 6 bases at V and 3 bases at J, with 12 bases between. This chain's CDR3 is CASSIVAFNQPQHF. The CDR3 bases are TGTGCCAGTAGCATTGTGGCTTTCAATCAGCCCCAGCATTTT.

This rearrangement joins TRBV24-1 to TRBJ2-5, with 7 bases identical to TRBD1. Germline V gives CDR1 KGHDR, CDR2 SFDVKD. This CDR3 has 15 residues. V was clipped by 5 bases and J by 2 bases; unmatched bases: 7. CDR3 bases: TGTGCCACCAGTGCTACGGGGACAGTACAAGAGACCCAGTACTTC. It encodes CATSATGTVQETQYF.

The chain links TRBV5-1 to TRBJ1-2, with TRBD1 identical over 12 bases. J gave up 8 bases and V 0 bases, and 8 bases lay outside the gene matches. CDR1 SGHRS and CDR2 YFSETQ come from the germline V gene. The CDR3 totals 16 residues. This CDR3 reads CASSLDPGQGAQGYTF. The CDR3 DNA reads TGCGCCAGCAGCTTGGATCCGGGACAGGGGGCGCAGGGCTACACCTTC.